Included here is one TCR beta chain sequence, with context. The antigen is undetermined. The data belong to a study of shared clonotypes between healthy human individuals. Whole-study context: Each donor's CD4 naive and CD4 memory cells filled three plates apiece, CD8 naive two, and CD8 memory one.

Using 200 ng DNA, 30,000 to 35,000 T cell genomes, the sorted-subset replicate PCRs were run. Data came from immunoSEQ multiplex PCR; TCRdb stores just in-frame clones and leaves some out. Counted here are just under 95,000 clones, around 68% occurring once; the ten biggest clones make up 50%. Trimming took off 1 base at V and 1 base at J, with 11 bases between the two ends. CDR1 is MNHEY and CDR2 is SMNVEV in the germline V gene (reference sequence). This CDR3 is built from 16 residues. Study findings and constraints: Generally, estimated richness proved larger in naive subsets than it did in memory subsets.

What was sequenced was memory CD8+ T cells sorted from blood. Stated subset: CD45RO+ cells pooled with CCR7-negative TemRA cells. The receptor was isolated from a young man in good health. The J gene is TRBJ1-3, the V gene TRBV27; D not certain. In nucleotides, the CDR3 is TGTGCCAGCAGTTTATATGGGTCTGTATCTGGAAACACCATATATTTT. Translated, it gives CASSLYGSVSGNTIYF.